This TCR beta chain was profiled in a study of CD8 T cells in ankylosing spondylitis. Regarding the study as a whole: A CD8+ phenotype characterized the disease-linked clones, which were relatively rare in peripheral blood. A TCR beta motif of 8 or 9 highly homologous variants appeared characteristic of ankylosing spondylitis blood. Significantly higher representation of disease-linked clones was reported for matched ankylosing spondylitis synovial fluid.

In regard to this clonotype: Its antigen is undetermined.

Quantitative 5'-RACE with molecular barcodes produced the TCR beta libraries. Via MiXCR, TCRdb re-called the 5' RACE reads, giving one row per CDR3 protein. The sample includes some 37,000 distinct CDR3 sequences, around 10% seen only once; the top ten take roughly a fifth. CDR3 length: 14 residues. Germline CDR1 reads SNHLY; CDR2 reads FYNNEI. After removal of 6 bases from V and 5 bases from J, the junction contained 5 bases not matched to a gene. The clonotype originates from a male donor with ankylosing spondylitis. The sample comprised synovial fluid, either unsorted or a sorted T cell fraction (not recorded which). The rearrangement links TRBV2 to TRBJ1-1, with TRBD1 matching over 11 bases. Here the CDR3 reads CASRNWDRGTEAFF. Written as DNA, the CDR3 is TGTGCCAGCAGAAACTGGGACAGGGGGACTGAAGCTTTCTTT.